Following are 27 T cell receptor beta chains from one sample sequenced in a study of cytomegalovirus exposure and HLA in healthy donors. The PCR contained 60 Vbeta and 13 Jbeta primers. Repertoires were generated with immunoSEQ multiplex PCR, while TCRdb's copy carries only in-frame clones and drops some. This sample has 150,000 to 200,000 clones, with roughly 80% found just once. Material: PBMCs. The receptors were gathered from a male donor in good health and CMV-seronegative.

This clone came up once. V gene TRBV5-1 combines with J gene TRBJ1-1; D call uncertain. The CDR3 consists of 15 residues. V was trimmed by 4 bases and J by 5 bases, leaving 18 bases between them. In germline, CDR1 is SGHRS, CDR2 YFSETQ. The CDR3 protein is CASSRERGGETEAFF. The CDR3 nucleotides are TGCGCCAGCAGCCGGGAAAGAGGAGGTGAGACTGAAGCTTTCTTT.

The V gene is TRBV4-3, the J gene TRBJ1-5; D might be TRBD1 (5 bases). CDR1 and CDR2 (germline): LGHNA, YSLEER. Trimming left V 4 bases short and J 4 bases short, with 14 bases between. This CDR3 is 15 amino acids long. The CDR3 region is CASSLNRDWNQPQHF. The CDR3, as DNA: TGCGCCAGCAGCCTTAACCGGGACTGGAATCAGCCCCAGCATTTT.

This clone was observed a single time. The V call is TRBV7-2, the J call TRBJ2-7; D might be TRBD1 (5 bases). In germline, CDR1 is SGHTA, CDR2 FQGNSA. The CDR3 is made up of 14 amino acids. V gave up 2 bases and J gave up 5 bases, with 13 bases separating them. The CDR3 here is CASSLSFRVHEQYF. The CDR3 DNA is TGTGCCAGCAGCTTAAGTTTCAGGGTACACGAGCAGTACTTC. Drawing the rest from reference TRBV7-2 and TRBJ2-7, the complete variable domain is GAGVSQSPSNKVTEKGKDVELRCDPISGHTALYWYRQSLGQGLEFLIYFQGNSAPDKSGLPSDRFSAERTGGSVSTLTIQRTQQEDSAVYLCASSLSFRVHEQYFGPGTRLTVT.

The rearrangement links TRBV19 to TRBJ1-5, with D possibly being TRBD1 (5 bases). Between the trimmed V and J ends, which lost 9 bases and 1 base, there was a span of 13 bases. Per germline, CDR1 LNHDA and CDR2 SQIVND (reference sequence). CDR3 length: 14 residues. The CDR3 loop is CASSRAGSNQPQHF. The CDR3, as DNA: TGTGCCAGCTCCAGGGCGGGAAGCAATCAGCCCCAGCATTTT.

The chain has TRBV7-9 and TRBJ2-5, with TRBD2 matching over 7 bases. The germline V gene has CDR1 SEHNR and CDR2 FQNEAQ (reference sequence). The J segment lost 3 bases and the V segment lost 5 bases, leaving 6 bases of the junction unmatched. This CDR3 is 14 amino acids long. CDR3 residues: CASSLPSGEETQYF. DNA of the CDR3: TGTGCCAGCAGCCTTCCTAGCGGCGAAGAGACCCAGTACTTC.

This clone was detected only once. The CDR3 bases are TGTGCCAGCAGCTTGGGGGCACGACAGGGCTATGAGCAGTTCTTC. Translation: CASSLGARQGYEQFF. This chain connects TRBV5-4 to TRBJ2-1, with 7 nucleotides matching TRBD1. Germline V gene data show CDR1 as SGHNT and CDR2 as YYREEE (reference sequence). J was trimmed by 8 bases and V by 0 bases; bases with no gene match: 8. The length of the CDR3 is 15 residues.

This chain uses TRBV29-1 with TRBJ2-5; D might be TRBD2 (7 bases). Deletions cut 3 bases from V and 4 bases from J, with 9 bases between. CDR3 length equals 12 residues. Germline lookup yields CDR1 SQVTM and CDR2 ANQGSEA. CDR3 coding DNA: TGCAGCGTTGATGGGGGGGCAGAGACCCAGTACTTC. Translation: CSVDGGAETQYF.

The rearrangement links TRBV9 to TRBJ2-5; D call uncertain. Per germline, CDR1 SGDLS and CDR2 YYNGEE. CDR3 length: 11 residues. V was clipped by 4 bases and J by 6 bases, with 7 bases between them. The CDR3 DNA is TGTGCCAGCAGCTCCTCCCAGACCCAGTACTTC. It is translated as CASSSSQTQYF.

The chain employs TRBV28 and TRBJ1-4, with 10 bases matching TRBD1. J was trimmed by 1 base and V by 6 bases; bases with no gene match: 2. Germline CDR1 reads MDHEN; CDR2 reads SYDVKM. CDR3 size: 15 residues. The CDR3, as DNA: TGTGCCAGCAGGAGGACAGGGGGAACTAATGAAAAACTGTTTTTT. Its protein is CASRRTGGTNEKLFF.

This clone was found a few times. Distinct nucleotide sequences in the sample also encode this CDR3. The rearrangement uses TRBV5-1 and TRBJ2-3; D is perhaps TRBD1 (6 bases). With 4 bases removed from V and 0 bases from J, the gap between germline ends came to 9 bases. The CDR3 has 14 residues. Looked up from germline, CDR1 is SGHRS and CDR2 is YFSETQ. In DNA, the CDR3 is TGCGCCAGCAGCCCAGGGGTTAGCACAGATACGCAGTATTTT. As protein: CASSPGVSTDTQYF.

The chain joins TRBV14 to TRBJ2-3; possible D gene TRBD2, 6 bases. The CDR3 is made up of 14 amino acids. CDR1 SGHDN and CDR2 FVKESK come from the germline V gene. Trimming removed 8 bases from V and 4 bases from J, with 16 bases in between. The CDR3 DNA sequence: TGTGCCAGCCGGGCACGGGAGCGGCCAGATACGCAGTATTTT. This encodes CASRARERPDTQYF. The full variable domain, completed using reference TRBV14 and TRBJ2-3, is EAGVTQFPSHSVIEKGQTVTLRCDPISGHDNLYWYRRVMGKEIKFLLHFVKESKQDESGMPNNRFLAERTGGTYSTLKVQPAELEDSGVYFCASRARERPDTQYFGPGTRLTVL.

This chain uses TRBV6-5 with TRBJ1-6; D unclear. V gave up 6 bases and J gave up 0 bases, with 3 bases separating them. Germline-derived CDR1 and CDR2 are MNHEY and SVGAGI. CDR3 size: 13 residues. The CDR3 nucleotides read TGTGCCAGCAGCAGCTCCTATAATTCACCCCTCCACTTT. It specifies CASSSSYNSPLHF.

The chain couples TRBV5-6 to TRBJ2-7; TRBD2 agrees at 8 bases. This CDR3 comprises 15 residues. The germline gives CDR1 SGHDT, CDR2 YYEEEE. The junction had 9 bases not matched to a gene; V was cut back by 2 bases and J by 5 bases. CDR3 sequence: CASSFRSGSWDEQYF. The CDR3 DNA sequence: TGTGCCAGCAGCTTCAGGAGCGGGAGTTGGGACGAGCAGTACTTC.

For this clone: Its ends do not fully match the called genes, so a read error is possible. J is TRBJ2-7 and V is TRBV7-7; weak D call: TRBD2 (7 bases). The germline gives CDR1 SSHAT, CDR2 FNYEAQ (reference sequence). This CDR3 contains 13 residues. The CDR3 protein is CASSRGGVYEQYF. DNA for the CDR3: TGTGCTAGCAGCAGAGGGGGGGTCTACGAGCAGTACTTC.

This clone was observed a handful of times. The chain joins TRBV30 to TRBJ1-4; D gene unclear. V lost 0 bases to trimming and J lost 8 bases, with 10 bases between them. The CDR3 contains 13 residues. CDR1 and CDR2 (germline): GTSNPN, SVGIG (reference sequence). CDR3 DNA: TGTGCCTGGAGTGTACGAGGGAGCGAAAAACTGTTTTTT. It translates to CAWSVRGSEKLFF.

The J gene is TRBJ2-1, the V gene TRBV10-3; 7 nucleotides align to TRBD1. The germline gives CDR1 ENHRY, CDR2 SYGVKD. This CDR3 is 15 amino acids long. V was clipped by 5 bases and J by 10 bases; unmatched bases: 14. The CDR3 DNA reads TGTGCCATCAGTAACAACAGGGGTTCCAGCGGAGAGCAGTTCTTC. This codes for CAISNNRGSSGEQFF.

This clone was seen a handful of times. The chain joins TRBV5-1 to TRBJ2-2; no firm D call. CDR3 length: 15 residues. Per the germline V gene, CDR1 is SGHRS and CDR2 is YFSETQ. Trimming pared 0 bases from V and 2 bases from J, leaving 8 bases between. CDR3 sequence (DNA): TGCGCCAGCAGCTTGGTCTCCCTAAACACCGGGGAGCTGTTTTTT. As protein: CASSLVSLNTGELFF.

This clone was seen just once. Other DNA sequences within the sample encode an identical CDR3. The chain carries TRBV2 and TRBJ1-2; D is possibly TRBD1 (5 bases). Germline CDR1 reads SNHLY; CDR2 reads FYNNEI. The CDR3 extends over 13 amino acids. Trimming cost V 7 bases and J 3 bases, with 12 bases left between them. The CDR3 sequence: CASNEVRDYGYTF. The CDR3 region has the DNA TGTGCCAGCAACGAAGTCAGGGACTATGGCTACACCTTC.

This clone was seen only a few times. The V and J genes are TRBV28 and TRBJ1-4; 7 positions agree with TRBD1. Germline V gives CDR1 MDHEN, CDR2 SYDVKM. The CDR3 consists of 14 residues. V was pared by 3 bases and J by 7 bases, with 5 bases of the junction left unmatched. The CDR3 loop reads CASSFGQVVEKLFF. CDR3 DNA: TGTGCCAGCAGTTTCGGACAGGTAGTTGAAAAACTGTTTTTT.

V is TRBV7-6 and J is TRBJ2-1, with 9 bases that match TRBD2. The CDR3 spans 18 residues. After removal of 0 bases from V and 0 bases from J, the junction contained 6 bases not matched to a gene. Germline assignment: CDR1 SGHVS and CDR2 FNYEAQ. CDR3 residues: CASSLARAGGVSYNEQFF. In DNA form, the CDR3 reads TGTGCCAGCAGCTTAGCCAGGGCGGGGGGGGTCTCCTACAATGAGCAGTTCTTC.

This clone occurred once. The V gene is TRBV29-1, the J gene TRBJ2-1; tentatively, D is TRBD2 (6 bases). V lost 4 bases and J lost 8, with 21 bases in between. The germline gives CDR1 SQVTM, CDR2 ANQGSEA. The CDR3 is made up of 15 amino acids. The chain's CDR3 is CSVGTGTFPLDEQFF. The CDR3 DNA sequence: TGCAGCGTTGGAACCGGGACTTTCCCCCTCGATGAGCAGTTCTTC.

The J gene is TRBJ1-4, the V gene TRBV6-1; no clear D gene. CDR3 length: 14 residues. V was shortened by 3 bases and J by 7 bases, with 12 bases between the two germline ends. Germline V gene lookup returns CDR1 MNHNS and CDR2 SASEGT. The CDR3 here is CASSDPSEGEKLFF. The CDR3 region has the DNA TGTGCCAGCAGTGACCCTAGCGAGGGTGAAAAACTGTTTTTT.

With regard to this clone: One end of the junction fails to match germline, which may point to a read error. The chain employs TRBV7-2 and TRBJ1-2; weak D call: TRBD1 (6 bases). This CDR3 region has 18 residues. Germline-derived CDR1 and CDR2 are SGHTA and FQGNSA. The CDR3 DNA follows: TGTGCCAGCAGCTTAGAGGGGGGGGGAAGGGCTCAATTCCATGGCTACATCTTC. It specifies CASSLEGGGRAQFHGYIF.

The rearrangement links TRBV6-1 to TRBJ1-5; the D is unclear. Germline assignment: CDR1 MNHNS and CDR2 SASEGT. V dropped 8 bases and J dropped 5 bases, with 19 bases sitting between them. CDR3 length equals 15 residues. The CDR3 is CASRGSTSGYQPQHF. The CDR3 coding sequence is TGTGCCAGCCGTGGTAGTACTTCGGGGTATCAGCCCCAGCATTTT.

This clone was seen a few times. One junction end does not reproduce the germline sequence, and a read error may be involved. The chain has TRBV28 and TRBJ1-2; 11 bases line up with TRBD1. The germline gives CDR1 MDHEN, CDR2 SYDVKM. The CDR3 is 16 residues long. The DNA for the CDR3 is TGTGCCAGCAGTCTATGGACAGGGGGCTCTAACTATGGCTACACCTTC. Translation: CASSLWTGGSNYGYTF.

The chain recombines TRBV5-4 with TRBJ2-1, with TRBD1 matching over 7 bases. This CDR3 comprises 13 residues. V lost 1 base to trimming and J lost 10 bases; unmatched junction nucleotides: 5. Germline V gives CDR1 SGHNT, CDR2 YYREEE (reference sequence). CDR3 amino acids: CASSLPPGGEQFF. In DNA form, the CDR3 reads TGTGCCAGCAGCTTGCCCCCAGGGGGAGAGCAGTTCTTC.

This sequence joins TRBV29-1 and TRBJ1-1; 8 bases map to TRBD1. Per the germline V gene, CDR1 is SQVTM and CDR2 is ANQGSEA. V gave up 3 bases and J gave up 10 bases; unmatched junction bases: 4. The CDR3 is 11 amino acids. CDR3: CSVDTGGGAFF. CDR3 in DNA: TGCAGCGTTGATACAGGGGGTGGAGCTTTCTTT.